Below are 10 T cell receptor beta chains sequenced from a single sample in a study of cytomegalovirus exposure and HLA in healthy donors. PCR involved 60 Vbeta and 13 Jbeta primers. The repertoire was sequenced with immunoSEQ multiplex PCR; TCRdb's copy has only in-frame clones and lacks some. The table has about 140,000 clones, 80% seen once. Input material: PBMCs. The receptors shown here come from a woman in her 40s in good health and CMV-seronegative.

J is TRBJ2-1 and V is TRBV6-5; possible D gene TRBD1, 6 bases. Germline V lookup: CDR1 MNHEY, CDR2 SVGAGI. V lost 1 base and J 3 bases, leaving 10 bases between the germline ends. The CDR3 is 15 amino acids. The CDR3 nucleotides read TGTGCCAGCAGTTACTTTGGGGGCGTCTACAATGAGCAGTTCTTC. It encodes CASSYFGGVYNEQFF.

The V call is TRBV28, the J call TRBJ1-2; D remains unclear. This CDR3 comprises 14 residues. V lost 5 bases, J lost 1 base, and 11 bases lay in between. The germline V gene has CDR1 MDHEN and CDR2 SYDVKM. The CDR3, as DNA: TGTGCCAGCAGTCTTTCCAGACTTAACTATGGCTACACCTTC. Translating gives CASSLSRLNYGYTF.

The V gene is TRBV4-2, the J gene TRBJ2-7; D might be TRBD1 (6 bases). This CDR3 contains 15 residues. The ends were cut back, 4 bases at V and 4 bases at J, with 17 bases in the middle. Germline V gene lookup returns CDR1 LGHNA and CDR2 YNFKEQ. In DNA form, the CDR3 reads TGTGCCAGCAGCCCCGACAGGAACCGCCAATACGAGCAGTACTTC. It yields the protein CASSPDRNRQYEQYF.

This clone showed up just a few times. J is TRBJ2-3 and V is TRBV27; 9 positions match TRBD2. The CDR3 length is 15 residues. Germline V gene lookup returns CDR1 MNHEY and CDR2 SMNVEV (reference sequence). The trim removed 6 bases at V and 4 bases at J, leaving 8 bases unmatched. CDR3 protein: CASSLSSGRPDTQYF. The CDR3 bases are TGTGCCAGCAGCCTCAGTAGCGGGAGACCAGATACGCAGTATTTT.

The chain couples TRBV10-3 to TRBJ2-3; 7 bases fit TRBD1. The CDR3 loop spans 14 amino acids. The ends lost 11 bases at V and 2 bases at J; junction bases unmatched: 10. CDR1 is ENHRY and CDR2 is SYGVKD in the germline V gene. CDR3 protein: CAEQGKVDTDTQYF. CDR3 DNA: TGTGCCGAACAGGGGAAGGTCGACACAGATACGCAGTATTTT.

This clone was detected only a few times. The V gene is TRBV18, the J gene TRBJ1-5; D not certain. V was clipped by 3 bases and J by 3 bases, with 9 bases between them. This CDR3 contains 14 residues. Germline lookup yields CDR1 KGHSH and CDR2 LQKENI. Here the CDR3 reads CASSPGVANQPQHF. CDR3 DNA sequence: TGTGCCAGCTCACCGGGAGTGGCCAATCAGCCCCAGCATTTT.

CDR3 protein: CASSLGQVNTGELFF. The DNA of the CDR3 is TGTGCCAGCAGCTTAGGCCAGGTGAACACCGGGGAGCTGTTTTTT. The chain links TRBV7-9 to TRBJ2-2; D is unclear. Trimming shortened V by 1 base and J by 1 base, and 7 bases separated the two germline ends. The CDR3 sequence is 15 residues long. The germline V gene has CDR1 SEHNR and CDR2 FQNEAQ (reference sequence).

The CDR3 region is CASEGQGSDEQYF. The CDR3 DNA reads TGTGCCAGCGAAGGACAGGGAAGCGACGAGCAGTACTTC. The V gene is TRBV18, the J gene TRBJ2-7, with TRBD1 identical over 8 bases. CDR1 and CDR2 (germline): KGHSH, LQKENI. This CDR3 has 13 amino acids. J was trimmed by 5 bases and V by 8 bases; bases with no gene match: 8. Drawing the rest from reference TRBV18 and TRBJ2-7, the complete variable domain is NAGVMQNPRHLVRRRGQEARLRCSPMKGHSHVYWYRQLPEEGLKFMVYLQKENIIDESGMPKERFSAEFPKEGPSILRIQQVVRGDSAAYFCASEGQGSDEQYFGPGTRLTVT.

The chain employs TRBV5-1 and TRBJ2-3; TRBD1 aligns across 7 bases. After removal of 4 bases from V and 3 bases from J, the junction contained 8 bases not matched to a gene. The CDR3 runs 15 residues. Looked up from germline, CDR1 is SGHRS and CDR2 is YFSETQ. The CDR3 region is CASSTGTVLTDTQYF. As DNA, the CDR3 is TGCGCCAGCAGCACTGGGACAGTTTTGACAGATACGCAGTATTTT.

The rearrangement uses TRBV5-1 and TRBJ1-4; no definite D call. Trimming took off 0 bases at V and 8 bases at J, with 14 bases between the two ends. The germline V gene encodes CDR1 SGHRS and CDR2 YFSETQ. The CDR3 is 15 amino acids. The DNA for the CDR3 is TGCGCCAGCAGCTTGGAGGAGTACGCGGGGGAAAAACTGTTTTTT. This gives the protein CASSLEEYAGEKLFF.